The rows below give T cell receptor beta chains drawn from one sample of a study of CD8 T cells in Susac syndrome. Each CDR3 protein gets one entry after TCRdb re-called the immunoSEQ multiplex PCR reads with MiXCR. The sample has some 170,000 distinct CDR3 sequences, approximately 94% seen once; the top ten hold 0.09% to 0.1%. The sequenced sample consisted of CD4+ T cells from PBMCs. Receptors originate from a human donor with multiple sclerosis. The CDR3 runs from the conserved cysteine through the conserved F or W. The D gene is left open where the match is weak. Expanded clones get a size class; other rows say once, few or many, or leave the size out.

V	J	size	D	DNA	CDR3
TRBV24-1	TRBJ2-3	-	-	TGTGCCACCAGTTTCGCAGATACGCAGTATTTT	CATSFADTQYF
TRBV30	TRBJ1-4	once	-	TGTGCCCTCAATCTCCGGGACAATTACGAAAAACTGTTTTTT	CALNLRDNYEKLFF
TRBV6-6	TRBJ1-2	-	TRBD1	TGTGCCAGCAGTCTCGGGACAGGGGGCGGCGGCTACACCTTC	CASSLGTGGGGYTF
TRBV6-2/TRBV6-3	TRBJ1-5	-	-	TGTGCCACCTTTCCCTTGGGAGGACCACTCAATCAGCCCCAGCATTTT	CATFPLGGPLNQPQHF
TRBV2	TRBJ1-5	-	TRBD1	TGTGCCAGCAGGGATGACAGGGTTGTAAGTCAGCCCCAGCATTTT	CASRDDRVVSQPQHF
TRBV4-2	TRBJ1-4	-	-	TGTGCCAGCAGCCAAGGTCAGGGTAATGAAAAACTGTTTTTT	CASSQGQGNEKLFF
TRBV20-1	TRBJ2-3	-	-	TGCAGTGCTAGAGATCCCTCTCTTAGCACAGATACGCAGTATTTT	CSARDPSLSTDTQYF
TRBV6-6	TRBJ1-1	-	TRBD1	TGTGCCAGCAGCTGGACAGGGGGACCCACTGAAGCTTTCTTT	CASSWTGGPTEAFF
TRBV5-4	TRBJ1-4	-	-	TGTGCCAGCAGCGCTGACTGGTGGGCAACTAATGAAAAACTGTTTTTT	CASSADWWATNEKLFF
TRBV3-1	TRBJ1-2	-	-	TGTGCCAGCAGCCAAGCCGGGCCTCGACTTTCCTATGGCTACACCTTC	CASSQAGPRLSYGYTF
TRBV6-2/TRBV6-3	TRBJ2-1	-	-	TGTGCCAGCAGTGCTCGCGGGACGCTCTACAATGAGCAGTTCTTC	CASSARGTLYNEQFF
TRBV19	TRBJ1-5	-	TRBD1	TGTGCCAGTACCCGGACAGGGGCGCCAAATCAGCCCCAGCATTTT	CASTRTGAPNQPQHF
TRBV12-3/TRBV12-4	TRBJ2-7	-	-	TGTGCCAGCAGTTTTTGGCGGGACGGCCACGAGCAGTACTTC	CASSFWRDGHEQYF
TRBV28	TRBJ2-7	-	-	TGTGCCAGCAGTTTAGGGACCTTCTACGAGCAGTACTTC	CASSLGTFYEQYF
TRBV5-1	TRBJ2-3	-	-	TGCGCCAGCAGCTTGGGACAGGCCTCAGATACGCAGTATTTT	CASSLGQASDTQYF
TRBV18	TRBJ1-2	-	TRBD1	TGTGCCAGCTCACGGGACAGGGAGTCTTATGGCTACACCTTC	CASSRDRESYGYTF
TRBV23-1	TRBJ1-2	-	-	TGCGCCAGCAGTAACGGGGGCGGTTATGGCTACACCTTC	CASSNGGGYGYTF
TRBV10-3	TRBJ1-1	-	-	TGTGCCAGCTACAGGCGGGATGGGGACACTGAAGCTTTTTTT	CASYRRDGDTEAFF
TRBV27	TRBJ1-4	-	-	TGTGCCAGCAGTTTGCGCCCTCCCCCAAGGACAGATCTTAATGAAAAACTGTTTTTT	CASSLRPPPRTDLNEKLFF
TRBV6-6	TRBJ2-7	-	-	TGTGCCAGCAGTTACGAGTTGGGGGGCGAGCAGTACTTC	CASSYELGGEQYF
TRBV6-1	TRBJ2-2	-	-	TGTGCCAGCAGACAGGGGAACACCGGGGAGCTGTTTTTT	CASRQGNTGELFF
TRBV6-6	TRBJ1-1	-	TRBD1	TGTGCCAGCAGTGCGGACAGGGGGCGAGAAGCTTTCTTT	CASSADRGREAFF
TRBV28	TRBJ2-2	-	TRBD2	TGTGCCAGCAGTTTATTTTCGGGACTAGCGGGAGTATGGGGGGAGCTGTTTTTT	CASSLFSGLAGVWGELFF
TRBV7-3	TRBJ2-6	few	-	TGTGCCAGCAGCCCGGTTGGGTCTGGGGCCAACGTCCTGACTTTC	CASSPVGSGANVLTF
TRBV7-9	TRBJ1-1	-	TRBD1	TGTGCCAGCAGCCAGGCGGGACAGTGGAAAACTGAAGCTTTCTTT	CASSQAGQWKTEAFF
TRBV6-5	TRBJ1-4	-	TRBD1	TGTGCCAGCAGCCGGTGGACAGGGGGAACTGAAAAACTGTTTTTT	CASSRWTGGTEKLFF
TRBV18	TRBJ2-3	-	-	TGTGCCAGCTCCCGGGGAGGCAGCCCCGGAGATACGCAGTATTTT	CASSRGGSPGDTQYF
TRBV7-2	TRBJ2-7	-	-	TGTGCCAGCAGCCCCGGGGACGGAGCCTACTACGAGCAGTACTTC	CASSPGDGAYYEQYF
TRBV10-3	TRBJ1-3	-	TRBD1	TGTGCCATCAGTGAACTAACAGGGACAGGGCGAAACACCATATATTTT	CAISELTGTGRNTIYF
TRBV7-2	TRBJ1-1	-	-	TGTGCCAGCAGCCCCGGACAAATCGATTATACTGAAGCTTTCTTT	CASSPGQIDYTEAFF
TRBV18	TRBJ2-3	once	-	TGTGCCAGCTCACCCTCCCGCGAGGATACGCAGTATTTT	CASSPSREDTQYF
TRBV6-1	TRBJ1-1	few	-	TGTGCCAGCAGCCTAGTGGGCAAGACTACGGGAGCTTTCTTT	CASSLVGKTTGAFF
TRBV9	TRBJ2-1	once	-	TGTGCCAGCAGCGTAGACCCGCTAGGACAATACAATGAGCAGTTCTTC	CASSVDPLGQYNEQFF
TRBV7-9	TRBJ1-2	few	-	TGTGCCAGCGGAGAGAGTTTTAACTATGGCTACACCTTC	CASGESFNYGYTF
TRBV28	TRBJ2-5	-	-	TGTGCCAGCCAAAAGGGGGGTTATGAGACCCAGTACTTC	CASQKGGYETQYF
TRBV7-2	TRBJ1-1	-	TRBD1	TGTGCCAGCAGCTTCCACAGGGGGAACACTGAAGCTTTCTTT	CASSFHRGNTEAFF
TRBV20-1	TRBJ2-1	-	TRBD1	TGCAGTGCTAGTTTTGCGGACAGGGTGTCCTACAATGAGCAGTTCTTC	CSASFADRVSYNEQFF
TRBV24-1	TRBJ1-5	-	-	TGTGCCACCAGTGACCCCGGGCAGCCCCAGCATTTT	CATSDPGQPQHF
TRBV15	TRBJ2-3	once	-	TGTGCCACCAGCGGCCCAAACGGGCGGGGAGGCACAGATACGCAGTATTTT	CATSGPNGRGGTDTQYF
TRBV18	TRBJ2-1	-	-	TGTGCCAGCTCACGGGACACCTTCTACAATGAGCAGTTCTTC	CASSRDTFYNEQFF
TRBV6-2/TRBV6-3	TRBJ2-6	once	-	TGTGCCAGCAGTTGGACTTCTGGGGCCAACGTCCTGACTTTC	CASSWTSGANVLTF
TRBV15	TRBJ1-1	-	-	TGTGCCACCAGCACAGTCAGGGGTGGCACTGAAGCTTTCTTT	CATSTVRGGTEAFF
TRBV10-3	TRBJ1-3	-	-	TGTGCCATCAGCCATGACCTGGGGCCCCGAAACACCATATATTTT	CAISHDLGPRNTIYF
TRBV6-6	TRBJ1-3	-	-	TGTGCCAGCTCCCGGGGAAACAAAAACACCATATATTTT	CASSRGNKNTIYF
TRBV18	TRBJ1-1	once	TRBD1	TGTGCCAGCTCACCGCGACAGGGGAGTGACACTGAAGCTTTCTTT	CASSPRQGSDTEAFF
TRBV7-8	TRBJ1-4	-	-	TGTGCCAGCAGCTTCAGGTCTACTAATGAAAAACTGTTTTTT	CASSFRSTNEKLFF
TRBV6-5	TRBJ1-2	-	-	TGTGCCAGCACCAAGGGTCAGGGACTTAACTATGGCTACACCTTC	CASTKGQGLNYGYTF
TRBV6-5	TRBJ1-1	-	-	TGTGCCAGCAGTTGGGGAAGTGGCACTGAAGCTTTCTTT	CASSWGSGTEAFF
TRBV13	TRBJ2-7	-	TRBD2	TGTGCCAGCAGCTTCAGGACTAGCGAATTCTCCTACGAGCAGTACTTC	CASSFRTSEFSYEQYF
TRBV3-1	TRBJ2-5	-	-	TGTGCCAGCAGCCAAGTGCAATTCTCGGGGACCCAGTACTTC	CASSQVQFSGTQYF
TRBV6-5	TRBJ1-2	once	-	TGTGCCAGCAGTTTCCCCGCGGGGGGAACCTATGGCTACACCTTC	CASSFPAGGTYGYTF
TRBV5-1	TRBJ2-7	-	-	TGCGCCAGCAGCCCAGACGGGAACTCCTACGAGCAGTACTTC	CASSPDGNSYEQYF
TRBV10-3	TRBJ1-5	-	TRBD1	TGTGCCATCAGTGAGCGAGCCGGGACAGGTAATCAGCCCCAGCATTTT	CAISERAGTGNQPQHF
TRBV29-1	TRBJ1-1	-	TRBD1	TGCAGGGTAGACAGGGGGGGGAACACTGAAGCTTTCTTT	CRVDRGGNTEAFF
TRBV30	TRBJ1-1	once	-	TGTGCCTGGAGTGTTGGCTGGGGGGCCCAAGGGGCCACTGAAGCTTTCTTT	CAWSVGWGAQGATEAFF
TRBV12-3/TRBV12-4	TRBJ2-1	-	-	TGTGCCAGCAGGAAGAAAGGGTATTCCTACAATGAGCAGTTCTTC	CASRKKGYSYNEQFF
TRBV6-6	TRBJ2-1	-	-	TGTGCCAGCAGTCCCGTGGTAAGCTCCTACAATGAGCAGTTCTTC	CASSPVVSSYNEQFF